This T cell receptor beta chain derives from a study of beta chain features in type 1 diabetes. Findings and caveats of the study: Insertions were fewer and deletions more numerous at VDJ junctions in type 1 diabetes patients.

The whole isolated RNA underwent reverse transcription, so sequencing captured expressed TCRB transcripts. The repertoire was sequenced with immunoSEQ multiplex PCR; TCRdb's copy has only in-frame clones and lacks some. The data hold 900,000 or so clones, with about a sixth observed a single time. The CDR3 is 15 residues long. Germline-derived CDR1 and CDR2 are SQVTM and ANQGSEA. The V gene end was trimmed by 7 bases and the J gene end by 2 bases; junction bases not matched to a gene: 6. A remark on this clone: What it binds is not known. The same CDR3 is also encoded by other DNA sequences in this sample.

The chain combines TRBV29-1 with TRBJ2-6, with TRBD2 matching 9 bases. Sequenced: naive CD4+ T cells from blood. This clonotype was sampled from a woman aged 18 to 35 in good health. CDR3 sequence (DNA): TGCAGCGCCGCGGGGGGGGGTACTGGGGCCAACGTCCTGACTTTC. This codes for CSAAGGGTGANVLTF. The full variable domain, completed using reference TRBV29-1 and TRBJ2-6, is SAVISQKPSRDICQRGTSLTIQCQVDSQVTMMFWYRQQPGQSLTLIATANQGSEATYESGFVIDKFPISRPNLTFSTLTVSNMSPEDSSIYLCSAAGGGTGANVLTFGAGSRLTVL.